Included here is one T cell receptor beta chain sequence, with context. The data derive from a study of blood T cell repertoires in COVID-19. Across the whole study: COVID-19 samples from acute and convalescent phases originated in the United States, Italy and Spain. T cells, B-cell-depleted T cells, or PBMCs provided the cDNA or gDNA that served as material.

The V gene's germline CDR1 is SGHVS and CDR2 FQNEAQ. V shed 1 base, J shed 0 bases, and the junction held 2 bases outside the gene matches. The CDR3 has 15 residues. Method: immunoSEQ multiplex PCR; TCRdb's copy keeps in-frame clones and lacks some. The sample has roughly 100,000 clones; 81% are singletons. Sequencing was done on a sample of peripheral blood. V usage is TRBV7-8 and J usage is TRBJ1-2; TRBD1 matches 7 bases. This clonotype originated in a man aged 55 to 70 with acute or convalescent COVID-19. The DNA for the CDR3 is TGTGCCAGCAGCTTAGAGGGGGCGGCTAACTATGGCTACACCTTC. Its translation: CASSLEGAANYGYTF.